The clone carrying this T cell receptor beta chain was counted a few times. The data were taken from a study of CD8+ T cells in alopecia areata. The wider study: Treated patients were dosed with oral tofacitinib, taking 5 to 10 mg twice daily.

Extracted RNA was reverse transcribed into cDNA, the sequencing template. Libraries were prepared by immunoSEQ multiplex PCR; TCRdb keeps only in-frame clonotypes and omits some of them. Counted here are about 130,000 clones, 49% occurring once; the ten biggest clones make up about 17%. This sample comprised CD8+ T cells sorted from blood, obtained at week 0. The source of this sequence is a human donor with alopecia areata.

As DNA, the CDR3 is TGTGCCAGCAGTTACTCGTGGGGGCATAGCGCCTACGAGCAGTACTTC. Protein: CASSYSWGHSAYEQYF. The J gene is TRBJ2-7, the V gene TRBV6-5, with a possible D match to TRBD1 (6 bases). Germline loops: CDR1 MNHEY, CDR2 SVGAGI. Trimming stripped 0 bases from V and 2 bases from J, with 14 bases between. This CDR3 has 16 amino acids.